Sequencing of this T cell receptor (beta chain) was carried out in a study of early T cells in non-severe SARS-CoV-2 infection. Study context: Sequencing used unsorted whole-blood bulk RNA, so chains lack pairing.

Individual cDNA molecules were tagged with unique molecular identifiers, the study reported. TCRdb itself ran the 5' RACE reads through MiXCR, one entry per CDR3 protein. Among 35,000 to 45,000 distinct CDR3 sequences listed, approximately 6.2% were seen once. Concerning this clonotype itself: Its antigen is undetermined.

Findings and limits, study-wide: Sequences matched to VDJdb favored anti-spike CD8 responses, while private and CD4 specificities were missed.

The V gene's germline CDR1 is SQVTM and CDR2 ANQGSEA. Trimming cost V 3 bases and J 1 base, with 8 bases left between them. This CDR3 region has 13 residues. The input for sequencing was whole blood, taken at baseline. The sequence was obtained from an adult who was a healthcare worker with PCR-confirmed SARS-CoV-2 infection or an uninfected control (not recorded which). The chain recombines TRBV29-1 with TRBJ2-3; D unresolved. CDR3 nucleotides: TGCAGCGTTGATGGGCAGGGCACAGATACGCAGTATTTT. Translated: CSVDGQGTDTQYF.